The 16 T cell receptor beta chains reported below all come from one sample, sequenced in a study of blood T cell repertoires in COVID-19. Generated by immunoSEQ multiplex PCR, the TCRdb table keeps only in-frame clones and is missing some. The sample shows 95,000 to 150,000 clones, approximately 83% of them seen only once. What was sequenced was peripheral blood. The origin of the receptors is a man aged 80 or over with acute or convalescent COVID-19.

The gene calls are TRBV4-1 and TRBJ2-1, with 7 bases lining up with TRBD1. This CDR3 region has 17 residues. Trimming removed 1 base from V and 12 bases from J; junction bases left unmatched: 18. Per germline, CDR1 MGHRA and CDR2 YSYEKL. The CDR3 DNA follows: TGCGCCAGCAGCCAAGTTTCCGACATCGGACCTTCAGGGGGGCAGTTCTTC. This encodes CASSQVSDIGPSGGQFF.

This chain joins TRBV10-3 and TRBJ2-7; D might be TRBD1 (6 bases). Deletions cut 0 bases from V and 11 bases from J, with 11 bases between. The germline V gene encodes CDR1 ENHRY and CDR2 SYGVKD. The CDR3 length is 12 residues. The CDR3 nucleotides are TGTGCCATCAGTGAGTCCCGACAGGCCGAGTACTTC. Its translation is CAISESRQAEYF.

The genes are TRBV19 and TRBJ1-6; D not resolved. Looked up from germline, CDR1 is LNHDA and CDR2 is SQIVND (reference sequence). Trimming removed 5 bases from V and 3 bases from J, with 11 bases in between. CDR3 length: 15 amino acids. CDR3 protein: CASSVYADYNSPLHF. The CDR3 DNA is TGTGCCAGTAGTGTCTACGCTGACTATAATTCACCCCTCCACTTT.

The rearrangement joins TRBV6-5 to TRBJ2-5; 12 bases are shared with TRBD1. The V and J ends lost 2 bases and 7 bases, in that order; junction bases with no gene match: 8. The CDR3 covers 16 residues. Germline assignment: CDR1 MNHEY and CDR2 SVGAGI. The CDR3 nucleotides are TGTGCCAGCAGTTACGGGACAGGGGGCGCGGTAGTGACCCAGTACTTC. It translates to CASSYGTGGAVVTQYF.

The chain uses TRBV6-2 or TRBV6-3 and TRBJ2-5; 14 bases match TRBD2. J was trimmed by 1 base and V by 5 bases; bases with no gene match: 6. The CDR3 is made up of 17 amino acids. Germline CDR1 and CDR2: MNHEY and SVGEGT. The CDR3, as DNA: TGTGCCAGCAGTCTCGGGACTAGCGGGAGTTCCCAAGAGACCCAGTACTTC. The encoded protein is CASSLGTSGSSQETQYF.

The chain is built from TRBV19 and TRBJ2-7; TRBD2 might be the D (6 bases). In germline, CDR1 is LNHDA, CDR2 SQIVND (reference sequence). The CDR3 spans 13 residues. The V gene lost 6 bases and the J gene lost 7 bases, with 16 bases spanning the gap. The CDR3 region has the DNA TGTGCCAGTAGAAACCTCCTTGGGGGGGAGCAGTACTTC. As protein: CASRNLLGGEQYF. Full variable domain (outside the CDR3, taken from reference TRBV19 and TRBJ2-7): DGGITQSPKYLFRKEGQNVTLSCEQNLNHDAMYWYRQDPGQGLRLIYYSQIVNDFQKGDIAEGYSVSREKKESFPLTVTSAQKNPTAFYLCASRNLLGGEQYFGPGTRLTVT.

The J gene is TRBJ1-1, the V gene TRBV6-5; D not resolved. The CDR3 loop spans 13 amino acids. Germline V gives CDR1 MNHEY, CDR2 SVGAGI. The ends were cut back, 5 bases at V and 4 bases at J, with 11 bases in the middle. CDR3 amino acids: CASSPLEATEAFF. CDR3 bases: TGTGCCAGCAGTCCCTTAGAGGCCACTGAAGCTTTCTTT.

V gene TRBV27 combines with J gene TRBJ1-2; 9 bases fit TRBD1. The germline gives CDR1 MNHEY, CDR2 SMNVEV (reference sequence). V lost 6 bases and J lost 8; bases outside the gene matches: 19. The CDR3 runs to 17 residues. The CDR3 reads CASRSTPFGQGPGGYTF. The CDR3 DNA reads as TGTGCCAGCAGGTCCACCCCATTTGGACAGGGGCCCGGGGGCTACACCTTC.

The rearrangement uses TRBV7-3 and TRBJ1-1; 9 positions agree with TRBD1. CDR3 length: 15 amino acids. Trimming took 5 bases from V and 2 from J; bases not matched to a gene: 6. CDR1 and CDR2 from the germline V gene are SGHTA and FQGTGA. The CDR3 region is CASSQMGQGNTEAFF. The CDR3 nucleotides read TGTGCCAGCAGCCAAATGGGACAGGGAAACACTGAAGCTTTCTTT.

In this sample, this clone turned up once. The CDR3 nucleotides are TGCGCCAGCAGCATTGTAGCGGGAGGGGTCTACAATGAGCAGTTCTTC. Protein sequence: CASSIVAGGVYNEQFF. This sequence joins TRBV5-1 and TRBJ2-1; 11 bases are shared with TRBD2. With 4 bases clipped from V and 3 bases from J, the junction kept 6 bases outside the gene matches. Germline CDR1 and CDR2: SGHRS and YFSETQ. This CDR3 is built from 16 residues.

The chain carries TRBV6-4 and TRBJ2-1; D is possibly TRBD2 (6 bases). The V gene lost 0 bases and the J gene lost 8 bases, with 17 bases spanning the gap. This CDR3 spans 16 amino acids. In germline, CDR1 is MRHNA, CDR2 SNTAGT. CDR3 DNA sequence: TGTGCCAGCAGTGACTCGGGAGGAGGCTCCTTGGATGAGCAGTTCTTC. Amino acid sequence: CASSDSGGGSLDEQFF.

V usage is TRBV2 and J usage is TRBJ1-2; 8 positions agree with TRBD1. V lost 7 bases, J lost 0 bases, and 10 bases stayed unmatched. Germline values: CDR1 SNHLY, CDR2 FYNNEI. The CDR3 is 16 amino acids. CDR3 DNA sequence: TGTGCCAGCATACGGGACAGGTCCTCAGCTAACTATGGCTACACCTTC. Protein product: CASIRDRSSANYGYTF.

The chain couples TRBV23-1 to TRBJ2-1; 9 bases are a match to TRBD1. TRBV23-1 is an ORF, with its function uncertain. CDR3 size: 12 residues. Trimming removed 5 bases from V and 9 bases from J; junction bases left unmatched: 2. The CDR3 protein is CASSSGQGEQFF. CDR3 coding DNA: TGCGCCAGCAGTTCGGGACAGGGTGAGCAGTTCTTC.

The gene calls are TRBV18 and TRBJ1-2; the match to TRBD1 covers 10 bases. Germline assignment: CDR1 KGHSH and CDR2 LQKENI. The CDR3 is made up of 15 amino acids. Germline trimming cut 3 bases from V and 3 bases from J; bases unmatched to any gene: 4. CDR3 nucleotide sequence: TGTGCCAGCTCACCCGGGACAGGGGCCCACTATGGCTACACCTTC. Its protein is CASSPGTGAHYGYTF.

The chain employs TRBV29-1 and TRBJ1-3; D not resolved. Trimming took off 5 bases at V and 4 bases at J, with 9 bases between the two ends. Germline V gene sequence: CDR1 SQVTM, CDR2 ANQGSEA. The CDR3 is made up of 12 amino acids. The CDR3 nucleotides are TGCAGCGTTCTGACACCCGGAAACACCATATATTTT. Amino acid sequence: CSVLTPGNTIYF.

The CDR3 DNA follows: TGTGCCAGCAGCCGGACGGGAACCTACGAGCAGTACTTC. It translates to CASSRTGTYEQYF. The V and J genes are TRBV28 and TRBJ2-7; possibly TRBD2 for D (5 bases). This CDR3 has 13 amino acids. Germline V gives CDR1 MDHEN, CDR2 SYDVKM. V gave up 6 bases and J gave up 2 bases, with 11 bases separating them.